The present T cell receptor (beta chain) was sequenced within a study of CD8 T cells in Susac syndrome. Healthy donors served as the controls. They were matched for age and sex. Trimming shortened V by 1 base and J by 8 bases, and 11 bases separated the two germline ends. This CDR3 is 13 amino acids long. Per the germline V gene, CDR1 is LGHDT and CDR2 is YNNKEL (reference sequence). An input of about 0.45 to 1 ug of RNA was subjected to reverse transcription using random hexamers. An immunoSEQ multiplex PCR generated amplified TCR beta CDR3 products spanning 54 Vbeta and 13 Jbeta. Each CDR3 protein is one row after TCRdb ran MiXCR on the immunoSEQ multiplex PCR reads. This repertoire shows about 190,000 distinct CDR3 sequences, around 93% found once; its top ten account for roughly 0.096%.

The rearrangement uses TRBV3-1 and TRBJ1-2; D not resolved. Sequenced sample: CD4+ T cells from PBMCs. The TCR comes from a human donor in good health. As DNA, the CDR3 is TGTGCCAGCAGCCAAGCTGGGTTTAACGGCTACACCTTC. It is translated as CASSQAGFNGYTF. The variable domain in full, completed from reference TRBV3-1 and TRBJ1-2, reads DTAVSQTPKYLVTQMGNDKSIKCEQNLGHDTMYWYKQDSKKFLKIMFSYNNKELIINETVPNRFSPKSPDKAHLNLHINSLELGDSAVYFCASSQAGFNGYTFGSGTRLTVV.